The present TCR beta chain was sequenced within a study of blood T cell repertoires in COVID-19. CDR3 length: 17 amino acids. V shed 7 bases and J shed 5 bases, with 26 bases lying between them. Germline-derived CDR1 and CDR2 are MNHEY and SVGEGT. TCRdb's copy holds only in-frame clones and misses some; the assay was immunoSEQ multiplex PCR. The sample includes a few hundred thousand clones, roughly four fifths of them seen just once. This TCR was sampled from a man aged 35-49 years who had recovered from COVID-19. The chain recombines TRBV6-2 or TRBV6-3 with TRBJ1-2; D perhaps matches TRBD1 (6 bases). Material for sequencing was PBMCs or T cells enriched from blood (not recorded which). The CDR3 sequence: CASTPSGAGLIYYGYTF. CDR3 sequence (DNA): TGTGCCAGCACCCCCTCAGGGGCAGGCCTTATCTATTATGGCTACACCTTC.